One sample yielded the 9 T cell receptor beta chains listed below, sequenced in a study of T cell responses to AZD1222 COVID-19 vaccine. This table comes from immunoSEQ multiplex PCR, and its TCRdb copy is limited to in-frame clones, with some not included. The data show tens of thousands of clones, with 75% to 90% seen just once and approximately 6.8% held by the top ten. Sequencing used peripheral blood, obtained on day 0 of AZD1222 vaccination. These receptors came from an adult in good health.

As DNA, the CDR3 is TGTGCCAGCAGCAAAGCGCAAGAGGGACCTAGCTCTGGAAACACCATATATTTT. Residues: CASSKAQEGPSSGNTIYF. The rearrangement links TRBV21-1 to TRBJ1-3. TRBV21-1 is tagged as a pseudogene. The CDR3 loop spans 18 amino acids.

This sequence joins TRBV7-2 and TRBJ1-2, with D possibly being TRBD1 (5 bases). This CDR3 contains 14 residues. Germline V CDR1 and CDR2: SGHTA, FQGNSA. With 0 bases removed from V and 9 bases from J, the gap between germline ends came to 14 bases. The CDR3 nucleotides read TGTGCCAGCAGCTTAGCTGGAGCAGGGCTGAGCTACACCTTC. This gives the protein CASSLAGAGLSYTF.

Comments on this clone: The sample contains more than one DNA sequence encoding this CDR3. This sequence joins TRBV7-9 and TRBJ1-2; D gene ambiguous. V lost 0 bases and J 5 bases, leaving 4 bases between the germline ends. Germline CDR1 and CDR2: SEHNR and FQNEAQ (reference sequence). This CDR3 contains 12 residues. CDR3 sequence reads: CASSLAEYGYTF. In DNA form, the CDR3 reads TGTGCCAGCAGCTTAGCTGAATATGGCTACACCTTC.

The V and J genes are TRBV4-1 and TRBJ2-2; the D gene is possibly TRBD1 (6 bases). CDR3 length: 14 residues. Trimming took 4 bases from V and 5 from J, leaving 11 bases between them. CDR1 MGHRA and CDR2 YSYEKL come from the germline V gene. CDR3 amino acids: CASSLQGGTGELFF. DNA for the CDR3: TGCGCCAGCAGCCTACAGGGCGGTACCGGGGAGCTGTTTTTT.

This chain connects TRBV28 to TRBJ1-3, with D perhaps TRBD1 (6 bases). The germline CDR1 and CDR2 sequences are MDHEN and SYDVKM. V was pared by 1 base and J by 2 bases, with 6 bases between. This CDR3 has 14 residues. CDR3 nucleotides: TGTGCCAGCAGTTTATCAGGGGCTGGAAACACCATATATTTT. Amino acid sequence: CASSLSGAGNTIYF. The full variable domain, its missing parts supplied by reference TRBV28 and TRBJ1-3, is DVKVTQSSRYLVKRTGEKVFLECVQDMDHENMFWYRQDPGLGLRLIYFSYDVKMKEKGDIPEGYSVSREKKERFSLILESASTNQTSMYLCASSLSGAGNTIYFGEGSWLTVV.

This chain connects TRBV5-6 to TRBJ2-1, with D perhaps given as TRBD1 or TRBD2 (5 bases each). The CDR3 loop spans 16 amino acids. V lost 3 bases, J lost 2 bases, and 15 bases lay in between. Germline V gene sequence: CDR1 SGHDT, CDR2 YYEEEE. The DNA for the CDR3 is TGTGCCAGCAGCTCCCCCGGTGGGACGCCCTACAATGAGCAGTTCTTC. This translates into CASSSPGGTPYNEQFF.

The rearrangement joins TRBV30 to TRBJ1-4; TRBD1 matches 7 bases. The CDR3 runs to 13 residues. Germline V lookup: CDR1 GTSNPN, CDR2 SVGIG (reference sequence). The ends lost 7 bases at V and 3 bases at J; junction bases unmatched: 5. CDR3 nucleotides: TGTGCCTCCGCAGGGGGAGCTAATGAAAAACTGTTTTTT. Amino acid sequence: CASAGGANEKLFF.

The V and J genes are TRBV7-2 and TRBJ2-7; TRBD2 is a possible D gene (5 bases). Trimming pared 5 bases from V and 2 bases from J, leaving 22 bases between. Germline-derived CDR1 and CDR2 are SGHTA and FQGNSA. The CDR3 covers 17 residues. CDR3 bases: TGTGCCAGCAGCCCTGAGGTGAGGGCGCTGGGCCCCTACGAGCAGTACTTC. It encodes CASSPEVRALGPYEQYF.

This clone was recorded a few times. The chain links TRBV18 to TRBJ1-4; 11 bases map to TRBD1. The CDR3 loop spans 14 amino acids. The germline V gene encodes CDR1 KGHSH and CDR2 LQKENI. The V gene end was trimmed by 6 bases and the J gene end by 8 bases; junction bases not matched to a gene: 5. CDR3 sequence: CASSRTGGREKLFF. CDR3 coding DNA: TGTGCCAGCTCGAGGACAGGGGGCCGGGAAAAACTGTTTTTT.